The sequence of this T cell receptor beta chain was determined in a study of identical twins. Using its own MiXCR run on the 5' RACE reads, TCRdb lists one record per CDR3 protein. Among 350,000 to 450,000 distinct CDR3 sequences listed, around 18% were seen once. The V gene lost 4 bases and the J gene lost 7 bases, with 15 bases spanning the gap. The length of the CDR3 is 14 residues. Germline-derived CDR1 and CDR2 are SGHRS and YFSETQ. This chain connects TRBV5-1 to TRBJ2-4; tentative D call: TRBD1 (8 bases). The sequencing sample was made of naive T cells sorted from blood. This TCR derives from a man over 45 in good health. The CDR3: CASSPDREGNIQYF. In DNA form, the CDR3 reads TGCGCCAGCAGCCCGGACAGGGAGGGTAACATTCAGTACTTC.